This T cell receptor (beta chain) was captured in a study of molecular identifiers for immune sequencing clone quantification. Study overall: With replicates, the RNA of about 19,000 or 110,000 naive CD8 cells was split five ways and four were sequenced.

MiXCR, run by TCRdb on the PCR reads, gives a single entry per CDR3 protein. Here the sample spans 350,000 or so distinct CDR3 sequences, roughly a fifth being singletons. This clonotype occurred many times. Trimming took 6 bases from V and 4 from J; bases not matched to a gene: 3. The length of the CDR3 is 15 residues. Per the germline V gene, CDR1 is MNHEY and CDR2 is SVGEGT. Libraries used roughly 20,000 to 1,100,000 sorted naive CD8 T cells and 10%, 30% or 50% RNA input. Sorting was used to obtain naive CD8 T cells (CD8+CD4-CCR7+CD45RA+). Sequencing was performed on naive CD8+ T cells from blood, with Jurkat cell RNA spiked in. The subset here: FACS-sorted CD8+CD4-CCR7+CD45RA+ naive T cells. The clonotype originates from a human donor in good health. Some libraries in this study had Jurkat cell RNA spiked in. V is TRBV6-2 or TRBV6-3 and J is TRBJ2-2; the match to TRBD2 covers 12 bases. This CDR3 reads CASRLAGGLTGELFF. The CDR3 coding sequence is TGTGCCAGCAGACTAGCGGGAGGTCTCACCGGGGAGCTGTTTTTT.